This entry is about one T cell receptor (beta chain). Its cognate antigen has yet to be identified. No quality values exist for individual bases; no much larger clone is one base distant. Healthy HIV-negative adults with no recently reported acute infections or vaccinations were included as donors. All donors were Caucasian adults living in Nashville, Tennessee, USA. In the unsorted samples, some 94 million PBMCs were counted, and genomic DNA was extracted using the QIAamp DNA Blood Mini kit. After blood collection by leukapheresis, PBMCs were isolated using Ficoll-Histopaque density gradient centrifugation and then cryopreserved in the vapor phase of liquid nitrogen. Using the deep immunoSEQ assay, multiplex PCR amplified TCR CDR3 regions from genomic DNA. Extracted genomic DNA from each cell subset was spread evenly across all wells of several immunoSEQ 96-well plates, with each plate serving as a replicate. For unsorted PBMC, approximately 290 ng genomic DNA, equal to 32,000 or so T cell genomes, was loaded into each replicate PCR. Ten immunoSEQ deep assay plates were used to sequence unsorted PBMC genomic DNA. The purified libraries were quantified using a Qubit 3.0 fluorometer, sized with a Bioanalyzer 2100, and then quantified again using the KAPA Library Quantification kit. Each immunoSEQ 96-well plate was sequenced on its own single-read 150-cycle Illumina NextSeq 550 flow cell. In the paper's pipeline: The immunoSEQ output contained only junctional sequences without quality scores, so filtering could not match that applied to full-length reads. To assign V/J genes and CDR3, sequences were annotated using PyIR, a Python wrapper for IgBLAST v1.9, with IMGT germline references. Reads with weak V/J assignments (E-value above 1e-6), missing CDR3, stop codons, out-of-frame junctions, or ambiguous translated residues were removed. V3J clonotypes were defined by identical inferred V gene, J gene, and CDR3 amino acid sequence. Percentage overlap between repertoires was calculated by dividing the number of shared unique clonotypes by the size of the smaller repertoire. Richness of each repertoire was evaluated using RTK rarefaction, the Chao1 estimator, and Recon v2.1 estimates of unobserved clonotypes. TCRdb provides this immuneACCESS table in a form limited to in-frame rearrangements. Some clones are lacking; in checked studies, under half of them reflect an unresolved V gene, and why the rest are absent is not known. Clonal size and the V and J genes are those of that table, whereas D and trimming came from the DNA. Recorded for this sample are roughly 490,000 clones; less than 80% of them occurred a single time. In total, the top ten clones hold 13% of the sample.

The junction carries 20 bases between V and J, which are trimmed by 0 bases and 5 bases respectively. Counted from cysteine to phenylalanine, this CDR3 has 18 amino acids. The DNA shown is the 54-base CDR3, in frame from base 1. Based on the germline V gene, the CDR1 and CDR2 sequences are SGHVS and FQNEAQ. The source of the sample is a study of shared clonotypes between healthy human individuals (dated by TCRdb to 2019 to 2021). At the level of the whole study: The cohort included a few men and a couple of women between 18 and 49 years of age. Blood TCR repertoires of about 5 healthy adults were deeply sequenced to estimate repertoire size and the extent of clonotype sharing between individuals. To increase sequencing depth and limit assay-specific biases, different laboratories used diverse techniques to prepare libraries and sequence TCR repertoires. Each donor's leukapheresis produced roughly between roughly 0.85 and 9 billion PBMCs.

Paper-wide results and their limitations: Pairwise subsampling indicated that sequencing depth was expected to affect the degree of clonotype sharing among donors. Because the study included a small number of donors, the genetic and exposure-history diversity represented was limited. Only blood was sampled, and tissue TCR repertoires likely differ from those in blood.

The source material was PBMCs. The receptor was isolated from a woman aged 40 to 50 in good health. Some clones in this sample may be carry-over from other donors' samples. Recombination joined TRBV7-8 with TRBJ2-1; the D element could tentatively be TRBD1 or TRBD2, as 5 bases agree for each. CDR3 protein: CASSLARTGAYVNNEQFF. The DNA sequence is given as TGTGCCAGCAGCTTAGCCAGGACTGGGGCCTATGTGAACAATGAGCAGTTCTTC.